This record looks at one T cell receptor beta chain sequence and its context. What it binds is not known. V lost 6 bases and J 1 base, leaving 12 bases between the germline ends. Germline V CDR1 and CDR2: SNHLY, FYNNEI. This CDR3 spans 14 amino acids. The data are from a study of identical twins. Study-wide points: Invariant cells of the MAIT and iNKT types might have partly distorted the zero-insertion analyses. Beta out-of-frame sequences displayed a weaker excess of sharing between twins. Shared out-of-frame alpha sequences (those common to twins) showed excess low generation probability.

Via MiXCR, TCRdb re-called the 5' RACE reads, giving one row per CDR3 protein. The table includes about 530,000 distinct CDR3 sequences, 20% to 25% detected once. Every donor was a healthy Caucasian. This sample also belongs to another study, concerning yellow fever vaccine responses in identical twins.

Sequenced input: CD4+ T cells sorted from blood. The receptor was derived from a young woman in good health. The chain uses TRBV2 and TRBJ2-5; D may correspond to TRBD1 or TRBD2 (5 bases each). CDR3 protein: CASRVRGSQETQYF. Written as DNA, the CDR3 is TGTGCCAGCAGAGTCCGGGGCAGCCAAGAGACCCAGTACTTC.